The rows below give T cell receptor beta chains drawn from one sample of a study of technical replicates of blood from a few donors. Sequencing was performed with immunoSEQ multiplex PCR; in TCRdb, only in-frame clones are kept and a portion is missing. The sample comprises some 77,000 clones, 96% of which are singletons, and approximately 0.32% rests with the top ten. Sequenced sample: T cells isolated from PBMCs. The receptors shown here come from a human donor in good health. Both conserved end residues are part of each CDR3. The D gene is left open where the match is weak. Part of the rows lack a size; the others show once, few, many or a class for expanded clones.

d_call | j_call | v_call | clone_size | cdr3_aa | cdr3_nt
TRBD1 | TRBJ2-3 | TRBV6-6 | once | CASSYWTGGTDTQYF | TGTGCCAGCAGTTACTGGACAGGGGGTACAGATACGCAGTATTTT
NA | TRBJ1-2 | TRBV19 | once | CASTGLGGTNYGYTF | TGTGCCAGTACCGGATTAGGGGGTACTAACTATGGCTACACCTTC
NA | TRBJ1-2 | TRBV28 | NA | CASSLGESNYGYTF | TGTGCCAGCAGTTTAGGGGAGAGTAACTATGGCTACACCTTC
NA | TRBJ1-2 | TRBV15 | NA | CATYPGGALGYTF | TGTGCCACCTATCCAGGCGGGGCACTGGGCTACACCTTC
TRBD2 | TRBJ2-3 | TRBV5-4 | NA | CASSSGLVLDTQYF | TGTGCCAGCAGTTCGGGACTAGTTTTAGATACGCAGTATTTT
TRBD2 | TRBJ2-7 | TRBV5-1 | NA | CASSSRTSEEEQYF | TGCGCCAGCAGCTCCAGGACTAGCGAGGAGGAGCAGTACTTC
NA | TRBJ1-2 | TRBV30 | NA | CAWSVSQGYGYTF | TGTGCCTGGAGTGTATCTCAGGGTTATGGCTACACCTTC
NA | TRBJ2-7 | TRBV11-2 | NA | CASSLTGKLPYEQYF | TGTGCCAGCAGCTTAACAGGAAAGCTACCCTACGAGCAGTACTTC
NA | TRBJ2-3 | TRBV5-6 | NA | CASSSQADTQYF | TGTGCCAGCAGCTCCCAGGCAGATACGCAGTATTTT
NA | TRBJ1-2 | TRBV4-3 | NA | CASSQAGSYGYTF | TGCGCCAGCAGCCAAGCCGGGAGCTATGGCTACACCTTC
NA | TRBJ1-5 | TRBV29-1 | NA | CSVGTNQPQHF | TGCAGCGTCGGGACAAATCAGCCCCAGCATTTT
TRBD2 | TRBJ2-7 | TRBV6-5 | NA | CASSRTLAGGDEQYF | TGTGCCAGCAGCCGAACCCTAGCGGGAGGAGATGAGCAGTACTTC
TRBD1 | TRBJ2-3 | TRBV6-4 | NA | CASSEGGQGADTQYF | TGTGCCAGCAGTGAAGGTGGACAGGGTGCCGATACGCAGTATTTT
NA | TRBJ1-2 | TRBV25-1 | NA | CASSELGGSGYTF | TGTGCCAGCAGTGAATTGGGGGGGTCCGGCTACACCTTC
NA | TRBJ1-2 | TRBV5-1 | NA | CASSLNVMTPYGYTF | TGCGCCAGCAGCTTGAACGTCATGACACCCTATGGCTACACCTTC
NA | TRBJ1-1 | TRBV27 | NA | CASSPAGLTGMNTEAFF | TGTGCCAGCAGTCCAGCAGGCCTCACTGGTATGAACACTGAAGCTTTCTTT
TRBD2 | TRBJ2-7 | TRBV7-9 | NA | CASSSKREGEQYF | TGTGCCAGCAGCTCCAAGCGGGAAGGCGAGCAGTACTTC
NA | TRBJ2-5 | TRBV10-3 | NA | CAISEPLGYQETQYF | TGTGCCATCAGTGAACCACTAGGCTACCAAGAGACCCAGTACTTC
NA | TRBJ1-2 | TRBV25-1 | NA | CASSPLSEINYGYTF | TGTGCCAGCAGTCCATTAAGTGAGATTAACTATGGCTACACCTTC
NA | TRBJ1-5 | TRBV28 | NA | CASSPGGRENQPQHF | TGTGCCAGCAGTCCGGGGGGCAGGGAAAATCAGCCCCAGCATTTT
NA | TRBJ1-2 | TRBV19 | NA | CASSEVWRVGGYTF | TGTGCCAGTAGCGAGGTTTGGAGGGTCGGCGGCTACACCTTC
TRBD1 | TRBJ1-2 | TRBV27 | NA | CASSLQGEHYGYTF | TGTGCCAGCAGTCTGCAGGGGGAGCACTATGGCTACACCTTC
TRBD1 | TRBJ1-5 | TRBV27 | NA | CASSRGTGDQPQHF | TGTGCCAGCAGCCGCGGGACAGGGGATCAGCCCCAGCATTTT
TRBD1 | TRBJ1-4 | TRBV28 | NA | CASISPDRDEKLFF | TGTGCCAGCATTTCCCCGGACAGGGATGAAAAACTGTTTTTT
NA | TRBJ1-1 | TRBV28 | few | CATTTYRATEAFF | TGTGCCACCACGACGTACAGGGCCACTGAAGCTTTCTTT
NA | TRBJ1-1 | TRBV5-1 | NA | CASSFRDSAFF | TGCGCCAGCAGCTTCCGGGATTCGGCTTTCTTT
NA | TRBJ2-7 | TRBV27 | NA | CASADSYEQYF | TGTGCCAGCGCGGACTCCTACGAGCAGTACTTC
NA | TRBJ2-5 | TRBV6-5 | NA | CASLEQETQYF | TGTGCCAGCCTAGAGCAAGAGACCCAGTACTTC
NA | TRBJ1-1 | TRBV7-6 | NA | CASSPLVNTEAFF | TGTGCCAGCAGCCCGCTAGTGAACACTGAAGCTTTCTTT
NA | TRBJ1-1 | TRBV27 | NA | CASSLWGHRSNTEAFF | TGTGCCAGCAGTTTATGGGGACACCGGTCGAACACTGAAGCTTTCTTT
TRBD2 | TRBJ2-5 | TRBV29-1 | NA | CSVRGPAGGRGETQYF | TGCAGCGTCAGGGGGCCAGCGGGAGGGCGAGGAGAGACCCAGTACTTC
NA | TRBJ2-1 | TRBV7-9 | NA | CASSLPLETAEQFF | TGTGCCAGCAGCTTACCGTTGGAGACGGCCGAGCAGTTCTTC
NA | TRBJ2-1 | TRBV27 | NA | CASSFAGSSYNEQFF | TGTGCCAGCAGTTTCGCGGGGAGCTCCTACAATGAGCAGTTCTTC
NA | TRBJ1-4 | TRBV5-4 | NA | CASSLEGALGEKLFF | TGTGCCAGCAGCTTGGAAGGGGCCTTAGGGGAAAAACTGTTTTTT
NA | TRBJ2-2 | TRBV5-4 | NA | CASSLWGPGKTGELFF | TGTGCCAGCAGCTTGTGGGGGCCAGGAAAGACCGGGGAGCTGTTTTTT
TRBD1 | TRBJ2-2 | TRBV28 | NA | CASSFGTGNTGELFF | TGTGCCAGCAGTTTTGGGACAGGAAACACCGGGGAGCTGTTTTTT
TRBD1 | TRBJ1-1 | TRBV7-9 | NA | CASSANRGRPESTEAFF | TGTGCCAGCAGCGCCAACAGGGGGCGACCGGAAAGCACTGAAGCTTTCTTT
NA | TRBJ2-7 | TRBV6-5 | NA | CASSPWGGAEEQYF | TGTGCCAGCAGCCCCTGGGGGGGGGCGGAGGAGCAGTACTTC
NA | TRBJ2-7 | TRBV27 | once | CASCPFASPGVYEQYF | TGTGCCAGCTGCCCCTTCGCCAGTCCAGGGGTCTACGAGCAGTACTTC
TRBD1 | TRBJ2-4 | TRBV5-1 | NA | CASSWRQGLTKNIQYF | TGCGCCAGCAGCTGGAGACAGGGTTTGACCAAAAACATTCAGTACTTC
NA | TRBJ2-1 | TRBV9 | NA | CASSAGKGSYNEQFF | TGTGCCAGCAGCGCGGGGAAAGGCTCCTACAATGAGCAGTTCTTC
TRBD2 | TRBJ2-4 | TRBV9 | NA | CASSPSGGKNIQYF | TGTGCCAGCAGCCCCTCGGGGGGGAAAAACATTCAGTACTTC
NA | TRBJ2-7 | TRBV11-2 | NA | CASSPGYEQYF | TGTGCCAGCAGCCCCGGTTACGAGCAGTACTTC
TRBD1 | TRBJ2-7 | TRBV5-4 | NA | CASSTYRGSSYEQYF | TGTGCCAGCAGCACTTACAGGGGCAGCTCCTACGAGCAGTACTTC
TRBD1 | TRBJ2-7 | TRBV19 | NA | CASSPGQGREQYF | TGTGCCAGTAGTCCGGGACAGGGTCGCGAGCAGTACTTC
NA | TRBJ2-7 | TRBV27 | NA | CASSWPDRSYEQYF | TGTGCCAGCAGTTGGCCGGACAGATCCTACGAGCAGTACTTC
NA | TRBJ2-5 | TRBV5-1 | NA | CASSLQETQYF | TGCGCCAGCAGCCTCCAAGAGACCCAGTACTTC
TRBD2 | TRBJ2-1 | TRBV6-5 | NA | CASSYQREVHSNEQFF | TGTGCCAGCAGTTACCAGCGGGAGGTACATAGCAATGAGCAGTTCTTC
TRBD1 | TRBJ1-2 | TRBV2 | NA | CASKEQGVDGYTF | TGTGCCAGCAAAGAACAGGGGGTCGATGGCTACACCTTC
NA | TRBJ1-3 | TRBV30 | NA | CAWSLSADTIYF | TGTGCCTGGAGTCTATCAGCGGACACCATATATTTT